Here is one T cell receptor beta chain with its context. Its antigen is still unknown. Between the trimmed V and J ends, which lost 4 bases and 0 bases, there was a span of 16 bases. In germline, CDR1 is KGHSH, CDR2 LQKENI. The CDR3 runs 17 residues. Produced via immunoSEQ multiplex PCR; TCRdb's table is partial and in-frame only. The sample gives approximately 70,000 clones, about nine tenths of which show up once; 21% is in the top ten. The record originates from a study of T cells in localized non-small cell lung cancer. The study, taken as a whole, reports: As only one tumor region underwent sequencing, heterogeneity remains possible. Uninvolved adjacent lung showed the highest T cell clonality, exceeding tumor.

This TCR derives from a male donor aged 60 or over with stage III squamous cell lung carcinoma. The material was peripheral blood, obtained before any cancer treatment. This sequence joins TRBV18 and TRBJ1-3; perhaps TRBD1 as D (6 bases). The CDR3 region is CASSRNTGTLSGNTIYF. For the CDR3, the DNA is TGTGCCAGCTCACGTAATACCGGGACACTCTCTGGAAACACCATATATTTT.